The entry below describes one T cell receptor (beta chain). The sample comes from a study of monozygotic twins with inflammatory bowel disease. The CDR3 spans 11 residues. With the 5' RACE reads reprocessed, TCRdb shows one record per CDR3 protein and no DNA. Its clone listing holds under 200,000 distinct CDR3 sequences. The rearrangement joins TRBV12-3 or TRBV12-4 to TRBJ2-1. This receptor was obtained from a human donor with ulcerative colitis or Crohn's disease, or a healthy co-twin of an affected twin (not recorded which). Sequencing was carried out using blood. The CDR3 is CASSEYNEQFF.